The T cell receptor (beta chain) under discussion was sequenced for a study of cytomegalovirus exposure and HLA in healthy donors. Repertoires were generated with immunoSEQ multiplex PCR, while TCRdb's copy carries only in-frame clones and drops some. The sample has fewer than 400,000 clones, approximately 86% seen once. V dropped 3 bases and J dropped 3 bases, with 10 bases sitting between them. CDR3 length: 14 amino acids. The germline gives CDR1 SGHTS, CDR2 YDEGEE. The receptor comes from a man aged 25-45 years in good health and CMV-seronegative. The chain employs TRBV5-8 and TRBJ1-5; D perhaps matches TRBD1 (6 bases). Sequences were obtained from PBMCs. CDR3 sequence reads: CASSSRDTNQPQHF. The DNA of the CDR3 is TGTGCCAGCAGCTCCCGGGACACCAATCAGCCCCAGCATTTT.